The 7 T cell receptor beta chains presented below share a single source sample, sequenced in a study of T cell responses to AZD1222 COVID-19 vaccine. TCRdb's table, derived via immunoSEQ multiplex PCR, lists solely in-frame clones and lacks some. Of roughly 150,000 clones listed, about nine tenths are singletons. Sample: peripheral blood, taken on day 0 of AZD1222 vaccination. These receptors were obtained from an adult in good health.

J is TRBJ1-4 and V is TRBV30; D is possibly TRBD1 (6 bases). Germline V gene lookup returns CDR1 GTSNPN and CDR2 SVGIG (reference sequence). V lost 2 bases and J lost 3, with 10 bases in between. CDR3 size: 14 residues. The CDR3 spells CAWSRTVSNEKLFF. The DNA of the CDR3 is TGTGCCTGGAGTAGGACAGTATCTAATGAAAAACTGTTTTTT.

The CDR3 nucleotides are TGTGCCAGCAAGGGGTCCTATAATTCACCCCTCCACTTT. Translated, it gives CASKGSYNSPLHF. The J gene is TRBJ1-6, the V gene TRBV2; weak D call: TRBD1 (5 bases). This CDR3 contains 13 residues. Germline loops: CDR1 SNHLY, CDR2 FYNNEI. Trimming shortened V by 7 bases and J by 1 base, and 5 bases separated the two germline ends. The entire variable domain, with the rest obtained from reference TRBV2 and TRBJ1-6, is as follows: EPEVTQTPSHQVTQMGQEVILRCVPISNHLYFYWYRQILGQKVEFLVSFYNNEISEKSEIFDDQFSVERPDGSNFTLKIRSTKLEDSAMYFCASKGSYNSPLHFGNGTRLTVT.

CDR3 region: CASSKLGPANEQFF. Written as DNA, the CDR3 is TGTGCCAGCAGTAAACTAGGTCCGGCCAATGAGCAGTTCTTC. The chain is built from TRBV6-5 and TRBJ2-1, with a tentative D call TRBD2 (5 bases). The germline V gene has CDR1 MNHEY and CDR2 SVGAGI. The V gene lost 5 bases and the J gene lost 6 bases, with 14 bases spanning the gap. The CDR3 is 14 residues long.

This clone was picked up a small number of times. The CDR3 region is CASSLTGADNSPLHF. In DNA, the CDR3 is TGTGCCAGCAGTCTAACAGGGGCGGATAATTCACCCCTCCACTTT. The chain links TRBV6-5 to TRBJ1-6; the match to TRBD1 covers 7 bases. Germline V lookup: CDR1 MNHEY, CDR2 SVGAGI. Trimming took 5 bases from V and 5 from J; bases not matched to a gene: 6. The CDR3 runs to 15 residues.

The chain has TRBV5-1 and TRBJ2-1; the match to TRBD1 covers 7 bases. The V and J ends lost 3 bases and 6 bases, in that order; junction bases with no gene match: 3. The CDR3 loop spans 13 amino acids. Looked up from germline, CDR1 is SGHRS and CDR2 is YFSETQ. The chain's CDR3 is CASSSDRVNEQFF. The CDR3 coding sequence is TGCGCCAGCAGCTCAGACAGGGTCAATGAGCAGTTCTTC.

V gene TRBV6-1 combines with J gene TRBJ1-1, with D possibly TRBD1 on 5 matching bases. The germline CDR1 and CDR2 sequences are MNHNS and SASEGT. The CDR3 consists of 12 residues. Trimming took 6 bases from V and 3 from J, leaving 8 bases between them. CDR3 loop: CASRETDTEAFF. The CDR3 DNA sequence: TGTGCCAGCAGAGAGACAGACACTGAAGCTTTCTTT.

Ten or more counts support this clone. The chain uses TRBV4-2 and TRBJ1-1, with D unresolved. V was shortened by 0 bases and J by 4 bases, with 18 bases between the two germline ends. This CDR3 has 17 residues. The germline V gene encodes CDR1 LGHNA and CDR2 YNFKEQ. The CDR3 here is CASSQDPTASVGTEAFF. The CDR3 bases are TGTGCCAGCAGCCAAGATCCTACAGCCTCGGTAGGCACTGAAGCTTTCTTT.